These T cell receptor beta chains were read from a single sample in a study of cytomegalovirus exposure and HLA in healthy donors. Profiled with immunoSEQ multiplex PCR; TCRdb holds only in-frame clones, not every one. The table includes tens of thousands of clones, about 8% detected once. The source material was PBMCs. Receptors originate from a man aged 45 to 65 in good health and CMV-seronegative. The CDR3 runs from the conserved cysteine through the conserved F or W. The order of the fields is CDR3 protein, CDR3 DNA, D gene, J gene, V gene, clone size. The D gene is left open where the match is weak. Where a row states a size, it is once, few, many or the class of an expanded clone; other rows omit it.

CASSLGSSGEQYF | TGTGCTAGCAGCTTAGGATCTTCGGGCGAGCAGTACTTC | . | TRBJ2-7 | TRBV7-7 | .
CASSLSSGKGYEQYF | TGTGCCAGCAGCCTTAGCAGCGGGAAGGGTTACGAGCAGTACTTC | TRBD2 | TRBJ2-7 | TRBV11-2 | few
CASTGGTYEQYF | TGTGCCTCCACTGGAGGGACCTACGAGCAGTACTTC | . | TRBJ2-7 | TRBV10-3 | few
CASSPTTGATYEQYF | TGTGCCAGCAGCCCGACGACAGGCGCTACCTACGAGCAGTACTTC | . | TRBJ2-7 | TRBV7-6 | few
CASSKPGWIDYGYTF | TGTGCCAGCAGCAAACCAGGGTGGATAGACTATGGCTACACCTTC | . | TRBJ1-2 | TRBV28 | .
CASSSLGGAGTEAFF | TGTGCCAGCAGTTCCCTAGGAGGAGCGGGCACTGAAGCTTTCTTT | . | TRBJ1-1 | TRBV6-5 | few
CASIDRGRQNEQFF | TGTGCCAGTATTGACAGGGGGCGTCAAAATGAGCAGTTCTTC | TRBD1 | TRBJ2-1 | TRBV19 | few
CASSPTYQGDYGYTF | TGTGCCAGCAGCCCGACGTATCAGGGGGACTATGGCTACACCTTC | TRBD1 | TRBJ1-2 | TRBV7-8 | many
CASSSYTENIQYF | TGTGCCAGCAGCTCATATACGGAAAACATTCAGTACTTC | . | TRBJ2-4 | TRBV11-2 | once
CASRTSSRGSTGELFF | TGTGCCAGTAGGACTTCGAGTCGGGGGTCCACCGGGGAGCTGTTTTTT | . | TRBJ2-2 | TRBV19 | .
CASSQLSGGATDTQYF | TGTGCCAGCAGCCAATTAAGCGGGGGGGCAACAGATACGCAGTATTTT | TRBD2 | TRBJ2-3 | TRBV4-2 | .
CASSFDREYEQYF | TGTGCCAGCAGCTTCGACAGGGAGTACGAGCAGTACTTC | TRBD1 | TRBJ2-7 | TRBV5-5 | few
CASLGQPLNYEQYF | TGTGCCAGCCTCGGACAGCCGCTTAACTACGAGCAGTACTTC | . | TRBJ2-7 | TRBV28 | few
CASSDLVGGEAFF | TGTGCCAGCAGCGACCTAGTAGGGGGAGAAGCTTTCTTT | . | TRBJ1-1 | TRBV6-4 | few
CASRVTGVGGELFF | TGTGCCAGCAGAGTGACAGGGGTAGGCGGGGAGCTGTTTTTT | TRBD1 | TRBJ2-2 | TRBV9 | .
CASSSRRGVKVANEQFF | TGTGCCAGCAGCTCACGCCGGGGAGTAAAGGTTGCCAATGAGCAGTTCTTC | . | TRBJ2-1 | TRBV11-2 | .
CASSQGSAGASTDTQYF | TGCGCCAGCAGCCAAGGCTCTGCAGGGGCTAGCACAGATACGCAGTATTTT | . | TRBJ2-3 | TRBV4-1 | .
CASIGLHEQYF | TGTGCCAGCATCGGACTACACGAGCAGTACTTC | . | TRBJ2-7 | TRBV6-6 | .
CASSLIRAGRANYRGEQFF | TGTGCCAGCAGCTTAATAAGGGCAGGTAGGGCGAATTATAGGGGGGAGCAGTTCTTC | . | TRBJ2-1 | TRBV5-6 | few
CASSLHARGKYEQYF | TGTGCCAGCAGCTTACATGCCAGGGGGAAATACGAGCAGTACTTC | TRBD1 | TRBJ2-7 | TRBV7-2 | .
CASSLERGETQYF | TGTGCCAGCAGCTTAGAAAGGGGTGAGACCCAGTACTTC | . | TRBJ2-5 | TRBV7-8 | .
CASSDRGTDTQYF | TGTGCCAGCAGTGACCGGGGCACAGATACGCAGTATTTT | . | TRBJ2-3 | TRBV6-4 | .
CAISGSGNSYEQYF | TGTGCCATCAGTGGTAGCGGGAATTCCTACGAGCAGTACTTC | TRBD2 | TRBJ2-7 | TRBV10-3 | .
CAITGDGNTEAFF | TGTGCCATCACGGGAGACGGAAACACTGAAGCTTTCTTT | . | TRBJ1-1 | TRBV10-3 | .
CASSQDLFSENNEKLFF | TGCGCCAGCAGCCAAGATTTATTCTCGGAGAATAATGAAAAACTGTTTTTT | . | TRBJ1-4 | TRBV4-1 | .
CASRPSLERNTIYF | TGTGCCAGCAGGCCTAGTCTCGAACGAAACACCATATATTTT | . | TRBJ1-3 | TRBV6-5 | .
CASSQSGLANYEQYF | TGCGCCAGCAGCCAATCGGGACTAGCGAATTACGAGCAGTACTTC | TRBD2 | TRBJ2-7 | TRBV4-1 | many
CASSRFRDSPQETQYF | TGCGCCAGCAGCCGATTCCGGGACAGCCCCCAAGAGACCCAGTACTTC | TRBD1 | TRBJ2-5 | TRBV5-1 | few
CAISELVEQFF | TGTGCCATCAGTGAACTGGTCGAGCAGTTCTTC | . | TRBJ2-1 | TRBV10-3 | .
CASSPMGQGLDEQFF | TGTGCCAGCAGCCCCATGGGACAGGGACTTGATGAGCAGTTCTTC | TRBD1 | TRBJ2-1 | TRBV11-2 | .
CASRAQDQPQHF | TGTGCCAGCAGAGCACAGGATCAGCCCCAGCATTTT | . | TRBJ1-5 | TRBV21-1 | few
CASRVGTGLEAFF | TGTGCCAGCAGGGTAGGGACAGGCCTTGAAGCTTTCTTT | TRBD1 | TRBJ1-1 | TRBV27 | few
CASSWDPGQLISSPLHF | TGCGCCAGCAGCTGGGATCCGGGACAGCTCATTTCTTCACCCCTCCACTTT | TRBD1 | TRBJ1-6 | TRBV5-1 | few
CASSQETHSPLHF | TGCGCCAGCAGCCAAGAGACACATTCACCCCTCCACTTT | . | TRBJ1-6 | TRBV4-3 | few
CASSQDEDPNWEQYF | TGCGCCAGCAGCCAAGATGAGGACCCCAACTGGGAGCAGTACTTC | . | TRBJ2-5 | TRBV4-1 | few
CASSQATGGKGGELFF | TGCGCCAGCAGCCAAGCGACAGGGGGCAAGGGCGGGGAGCTGTTTTTT | TRBD1 | TRBJ2-2 | TRBV4-1 | .
CAITQGAGGANVLTF | TGTGCCATCACCCAGGGGGCAGGTGGGGCCAACGTCCTGACTTTC | TRBD1 | TRBJ2-6 | TRBV10-3 | .
CASTLGADYGYTF | TGTGCCAGCACCCTAGGGGCGGACTATGGCTACACCTTC | . | TRBJ1-2 | TRBV28 | few
CSGAKSQETQYF | TGCAGCGGCGCTAAATCCCAAGAGACCCAGTACTTC | . | TRBJ2-5 | TRBV29-1 | .
CASSQPGLAISGELFF | TGCGCCAGCAGCCAGCCGGGACTAGCAATATCCGGGGAGCTGTTTTTT | TRBD2 | TRBJ2-2 | TRBV4-1 | .
CASSLLTGSPYEQYF | TGTGCCAGCAGCTTATTAACAGGTAGCCCCTACGAGCAGTACTTC | . | TRBJ2-7 | TRBV5-4 | .
CASNPGQPEEKLFF | TGTGCCAGCAACCCAGGACAGCCGGAGGAAAAACTGTTTTTT | . | TRBJ1-4 | TRBV7-9 | .
CASSLGGASSPLHF | TGTGCCAGCAGTTTAGGGGGGGCCAGTTCACCCCTCCACTTT | . | TRBJ1-6 | TRBV28 | .
CASRIALAGEEQFF | TGTGCCAGCAGGATTGCACTAGCGGGAGAGGAGCAGTTCTTC | TRBD2 | TRBJ2-1 | TRBV5-7 | .
CASRGQMNTEAFF | TGTGCCAGCAGGGGACAGATGAACACTGAAGCTTTCTTT | TRBD1 | TRBJ1-1 | TRBV6-1 | few
CAWSVPRGGEKLFF | TGTGCCTGGAGTGTACCCAGAGGGGGTGAAAAACTGTTTTTT | . | TRBJ1-4 | TRBV30 | .
CASSPGTGIYEQYF | TGTGCCAGCAGTCCCGGGACAGGGATTTACGAGCAGTACTTC | TRBD1 | TRBJ2-7 | TRBV28 | few
CATSPGVPGGYTEAFF | TGTGCCACCTCCCCGGGGGTCCCAGGAGGATACACTGAAGCTTTCTTT | . | TRBJ1-1 | TRBV15 | few
CATSRVTGGGNTIYF | TGTGCCACCAGCAGAGTTACAGGGGGCGGAAACACCATATATTTT | TRBD1 | TRBJ1-3 | TRBV15 | few